Described below is a single T cell receptor (beta chain) sequence and its context. The data were taken from a study of shared clonotypes between healthy human individuals. Overall study: The donor group consisted of a couple of women and a few men, aged 18 to 49.

CDR1 LGHNA and CDR2 YNFKEQ come from the germline V gene. The CDR3 runs 12 residues. V gave up 3 bases and J gave up 3 bases, with 3 bases separating them. Method: immunoSEQ multiplex PCR; TCRdb's copy keeps in-frame clones and lacks some. The sample has hundreds of thousands of clones, around 80% seen once; the top ten hold about 12%. The clonotype comes from a woman in her thirties or forties in good health. Some clones in this sample may be carry-over from other donors' samples. The chain links TRBV4-2 to TRBJ1-5; D ambiguous. The sequenced material came from PBMCs. The CDR3 loop reads CASSQTNQPQHF. The DNA of the CDR3 is TGTGCCAGCAGCCAGACCAATCAGCCCCAGCATTTT.